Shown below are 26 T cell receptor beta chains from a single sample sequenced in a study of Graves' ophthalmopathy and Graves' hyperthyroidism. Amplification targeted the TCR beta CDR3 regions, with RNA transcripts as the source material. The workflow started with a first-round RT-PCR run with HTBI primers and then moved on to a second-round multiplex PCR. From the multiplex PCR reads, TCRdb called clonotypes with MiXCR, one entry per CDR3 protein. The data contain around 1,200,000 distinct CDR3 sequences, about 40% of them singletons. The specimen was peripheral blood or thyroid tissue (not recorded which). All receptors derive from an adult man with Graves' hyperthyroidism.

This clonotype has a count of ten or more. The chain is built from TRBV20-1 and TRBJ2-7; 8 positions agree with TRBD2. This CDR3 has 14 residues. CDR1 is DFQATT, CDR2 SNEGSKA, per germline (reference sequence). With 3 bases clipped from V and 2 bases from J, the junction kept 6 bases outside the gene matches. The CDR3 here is CSASTSGLPYEQYF. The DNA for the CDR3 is TGCAGTGCTAGCACTAGCGGCCTGCCCTACGAGCAGTACTTC.

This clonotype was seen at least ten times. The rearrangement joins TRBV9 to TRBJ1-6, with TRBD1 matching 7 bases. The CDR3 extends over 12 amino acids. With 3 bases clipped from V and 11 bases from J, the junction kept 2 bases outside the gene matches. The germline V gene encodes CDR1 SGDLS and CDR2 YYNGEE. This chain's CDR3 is CASSGTGAPLHF. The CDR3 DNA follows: TGTGCCAGCAGCGGTACAGGGGCACCCCTCCACTTT.

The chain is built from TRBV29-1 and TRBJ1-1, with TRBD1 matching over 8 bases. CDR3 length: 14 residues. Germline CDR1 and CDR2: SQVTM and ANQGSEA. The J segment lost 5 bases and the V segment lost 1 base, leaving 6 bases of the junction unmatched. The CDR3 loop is CSVEGTGLGTEAFF. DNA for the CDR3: TGCAGCGTTGAAGGGACAGGGCTAGGGACTGAAGCTTTCTTT. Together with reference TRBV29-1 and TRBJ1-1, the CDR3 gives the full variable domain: SAVISQKPSRDICQRGTSLTIQCQVDSQVTMMFWYRQQPGQSLTLIATANQGSEATYESGFVIDKFPISRPNLTFSTLTVSNMSPEDSSIYLCSVEGTGLGTEAFFGQGTRLTVV.

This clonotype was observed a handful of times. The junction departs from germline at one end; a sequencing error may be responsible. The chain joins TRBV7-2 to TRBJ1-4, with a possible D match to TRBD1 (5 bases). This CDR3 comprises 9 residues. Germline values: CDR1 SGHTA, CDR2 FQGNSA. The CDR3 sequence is CASSLGRAF. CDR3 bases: TGTGCCAGCAGCTTGGGCAGGGCGTTT.

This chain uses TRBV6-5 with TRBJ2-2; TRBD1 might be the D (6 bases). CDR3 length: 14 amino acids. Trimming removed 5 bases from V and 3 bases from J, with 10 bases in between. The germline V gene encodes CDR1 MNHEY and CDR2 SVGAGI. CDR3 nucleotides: TGTGCCAGCAGTGAAACAGGGTACACCGGGGAGCTGTTTTTT. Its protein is CASSETGYTGELFF.

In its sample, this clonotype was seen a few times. CDR3 bases: TGTGCCAGCTGCTCGACGCGACAGGGGAAACCCTACGAGCAGTACTTC. The encoded protein is CASCSTRQGKPYEQYF. The chain recombines TRBV5-6 with TRBJ2-7, with 8 positions matching TRBD1. CDR1 and CDR2 from the germline V gene are SGHDT and YYEEEE. CDR3 size: 16 residues. Trimming removed 7 bases from V and 2 bases from J; junction bases left unmatched: 14.

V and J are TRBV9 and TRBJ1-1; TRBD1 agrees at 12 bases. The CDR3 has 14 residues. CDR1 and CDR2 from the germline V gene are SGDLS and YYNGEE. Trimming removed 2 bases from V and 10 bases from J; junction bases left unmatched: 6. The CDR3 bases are TGTGCCAGCAGCGTGGGGACAGGGGGCTCTCGAGCTTTCTTT. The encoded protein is CASSVGTGGSRAFF. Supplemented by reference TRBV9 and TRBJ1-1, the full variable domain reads DSGVTQTPKHLITATGQRVTLRCSPRSGDLSVYWYQQSLDQGLQFLIQYYNGEERAKGNILERFSAQQFPDLHSELNLSSLELGDSALYFCASSVGTGGSRAFFGQGTRLTVV.

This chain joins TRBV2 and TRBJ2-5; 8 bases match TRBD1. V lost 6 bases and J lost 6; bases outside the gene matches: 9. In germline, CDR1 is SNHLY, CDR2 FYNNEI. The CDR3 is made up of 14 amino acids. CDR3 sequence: CASSQDTGGQTQYF. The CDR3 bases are TGTGCCAGCAGCCAAGATACAGGGGGACAGACCCAGTACTTC.

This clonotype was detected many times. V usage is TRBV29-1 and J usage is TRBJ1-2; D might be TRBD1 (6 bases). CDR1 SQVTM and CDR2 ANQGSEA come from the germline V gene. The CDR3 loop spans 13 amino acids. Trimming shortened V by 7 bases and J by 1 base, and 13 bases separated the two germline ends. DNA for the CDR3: TGCAGCGCATACCGGGACAATAACTATGGCTACACCTTC. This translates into CSAYRDNNYGYTF.

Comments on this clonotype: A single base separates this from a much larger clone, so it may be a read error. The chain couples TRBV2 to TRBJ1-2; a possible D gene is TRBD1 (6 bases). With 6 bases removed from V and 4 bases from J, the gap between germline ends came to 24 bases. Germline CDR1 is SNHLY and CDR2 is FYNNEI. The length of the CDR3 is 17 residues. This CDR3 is CASSQGGIRKIIYGYTF. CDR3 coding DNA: TGTGCCAGCAGCCAAGGGGGAATTAGGAAAATTATCTATGGCTACACCTTC.

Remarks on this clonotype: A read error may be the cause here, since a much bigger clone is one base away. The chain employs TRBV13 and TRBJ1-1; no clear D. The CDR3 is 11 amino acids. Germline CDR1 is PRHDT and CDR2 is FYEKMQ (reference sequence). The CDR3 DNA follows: TGTGGCAGCAGTTCCTCGGCTGAAGCTTTCTTT. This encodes CGSSSSAEAFF.

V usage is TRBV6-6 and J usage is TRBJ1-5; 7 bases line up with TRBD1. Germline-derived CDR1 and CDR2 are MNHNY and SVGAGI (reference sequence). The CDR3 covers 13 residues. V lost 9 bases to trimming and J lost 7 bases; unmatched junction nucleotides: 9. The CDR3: CASAREGAQPQHF. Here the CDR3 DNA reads TGTGCCAGTGCCCGCGAGGGGGCCCAGCCCCAGCATTTT.

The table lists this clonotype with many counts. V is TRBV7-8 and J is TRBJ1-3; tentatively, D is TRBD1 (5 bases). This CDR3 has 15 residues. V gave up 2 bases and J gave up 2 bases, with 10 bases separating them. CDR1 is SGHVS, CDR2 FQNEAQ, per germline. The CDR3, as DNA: TGTGCCAGCAGCTTACAAGGGGTTACTGGAAACACCATATATTTT. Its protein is CASSLQGVTGNTIYF.

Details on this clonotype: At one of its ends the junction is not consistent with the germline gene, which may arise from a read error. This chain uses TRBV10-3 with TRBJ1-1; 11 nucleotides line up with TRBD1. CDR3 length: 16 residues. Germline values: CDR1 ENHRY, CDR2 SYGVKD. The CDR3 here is CASSSRDRGKNTEAFF. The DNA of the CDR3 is TGTGCCAGCAGTTCGCGGGACAGGGGGAAGAACACTGAAGCTTTCTTT.

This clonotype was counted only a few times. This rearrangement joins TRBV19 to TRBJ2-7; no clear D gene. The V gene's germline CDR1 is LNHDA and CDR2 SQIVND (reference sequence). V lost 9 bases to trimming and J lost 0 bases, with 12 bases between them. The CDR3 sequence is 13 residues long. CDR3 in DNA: TGTGCCAGCGCCCGGCTGATCTCCTACGAGCAGTACTTC. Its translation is CASARLISYEQYF.

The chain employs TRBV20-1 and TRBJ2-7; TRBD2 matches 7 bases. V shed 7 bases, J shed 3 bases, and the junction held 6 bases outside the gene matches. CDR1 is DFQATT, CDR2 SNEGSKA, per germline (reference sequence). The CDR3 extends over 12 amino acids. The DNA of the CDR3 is TGCAGTGGCCGGACTAGGGACTACGAGCAGTACTTC. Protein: CSGRTRDYEQYF.

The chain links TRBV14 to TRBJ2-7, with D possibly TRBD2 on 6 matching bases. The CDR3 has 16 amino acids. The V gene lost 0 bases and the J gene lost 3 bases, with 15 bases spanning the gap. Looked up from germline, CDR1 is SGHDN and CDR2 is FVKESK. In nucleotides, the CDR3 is TGTGCCAGCAGCCAAGATGGCGCGGAGGGATTCTACGAGCAGTACTTC. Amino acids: CASSQDGAEGFYEQYF.

The CDR3 nucleotides are TGCGCCAGCAGCCAAGATAGGGTACTTGCAACTAATGAAAAACTGTTTTTT. Amino acid sequence: CASSQDRVLATNEKLFF. This chain uses TRBV4-1 with TRBJ1-4, with no clear D. V was pared by 0 bases and J by 0 bases, with 11 bases between. This CDR3 comprises 17 residues. CDR1 MGHRA and CDR2 YSYEKL come from the germline V gene.

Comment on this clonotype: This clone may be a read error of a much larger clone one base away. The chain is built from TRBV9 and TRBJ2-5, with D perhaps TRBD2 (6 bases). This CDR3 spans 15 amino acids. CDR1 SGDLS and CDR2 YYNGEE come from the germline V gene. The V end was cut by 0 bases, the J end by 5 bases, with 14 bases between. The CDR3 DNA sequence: TGTGCCAGCAGCGTAGCTAGCGAGAGAGGTGAGACCCAGTACTTC. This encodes CASSVASERGETQYF.

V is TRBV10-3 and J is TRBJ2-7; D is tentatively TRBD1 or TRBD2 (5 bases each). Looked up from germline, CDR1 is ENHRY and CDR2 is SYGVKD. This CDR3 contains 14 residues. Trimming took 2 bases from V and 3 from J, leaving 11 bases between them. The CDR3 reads CAISEGGGFYEQYF. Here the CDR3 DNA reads TGTGCCATCAGTGAGGGTGGGGGTTTCTACGAGCAGTACTTC.

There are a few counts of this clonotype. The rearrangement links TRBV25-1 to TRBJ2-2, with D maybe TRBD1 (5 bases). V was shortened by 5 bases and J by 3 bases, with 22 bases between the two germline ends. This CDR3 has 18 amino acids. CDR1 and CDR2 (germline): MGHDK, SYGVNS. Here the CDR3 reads CASSFWATQGRDTGELFF. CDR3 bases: TGTGCCAGCAGTTTTTGGGCGACGCAGGGTCGAGACACCGGGGAGCTGTTTTTT.

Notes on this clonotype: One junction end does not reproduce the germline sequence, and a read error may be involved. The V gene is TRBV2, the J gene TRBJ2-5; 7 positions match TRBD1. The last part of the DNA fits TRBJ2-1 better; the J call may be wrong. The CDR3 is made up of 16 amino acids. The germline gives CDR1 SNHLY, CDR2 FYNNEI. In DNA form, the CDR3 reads TGTGCCACCAGTGACCCTCGGACAGGAAATAGCAATCAGCAGTTCTTC. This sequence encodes CATSDPRTGNSNQQFF.

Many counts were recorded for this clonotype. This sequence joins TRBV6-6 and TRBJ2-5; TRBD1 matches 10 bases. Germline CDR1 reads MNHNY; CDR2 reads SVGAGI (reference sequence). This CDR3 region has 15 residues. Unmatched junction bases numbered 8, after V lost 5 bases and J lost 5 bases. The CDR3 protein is CASSTGTGDRETQYF. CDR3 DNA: TGTGCCAGCAGTACAGGGACAGGGGATCGGGAGACCCAGTACTTC.

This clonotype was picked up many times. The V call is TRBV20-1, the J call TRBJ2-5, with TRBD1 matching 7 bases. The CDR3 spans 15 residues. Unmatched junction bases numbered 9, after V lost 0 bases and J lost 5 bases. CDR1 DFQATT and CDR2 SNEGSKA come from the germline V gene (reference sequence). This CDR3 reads CSARDSGQASETQYF. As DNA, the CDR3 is TGCAGTGCTAGAGATTCCGGACAGGCGTCCGAGACCCAGTACTTC.

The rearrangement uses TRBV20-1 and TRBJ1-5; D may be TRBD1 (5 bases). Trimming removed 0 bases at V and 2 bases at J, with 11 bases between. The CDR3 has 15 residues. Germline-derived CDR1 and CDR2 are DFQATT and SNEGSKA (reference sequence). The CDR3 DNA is TGCAGTGCTAGAGATGTGGCGGGGGGCAATCAGCCCCAGCATTTT. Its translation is CSARDVAGGNQPQHF.

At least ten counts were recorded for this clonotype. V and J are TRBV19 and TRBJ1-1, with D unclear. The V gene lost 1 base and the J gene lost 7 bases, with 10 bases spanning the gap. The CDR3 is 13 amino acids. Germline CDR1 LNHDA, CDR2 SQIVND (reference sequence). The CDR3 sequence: CASSIVWTNEAFF. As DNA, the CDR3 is TGTGCCAGTAGTATAGTTTGGACGAATGAAGCTTTCTTT.